Sequencing of this TCR beta chain was carried out in a study of long-term antiretroviral therapy in people with HIV. This clone was detected only a few times. Antigen unknown. Survey-level resolution applied to immunoSEQ assay v3.0. Only in-frame clones appear in the TCRdb table, and some are missing; sequencing was by immunoSEQ multiplex PCR. The table has roughly 15,000 clones, 94% seen once. The study's findings and limits: Unavailable data included ART adherence, viral resistance and therapy changes (switches in treatment).

The junction had 11 bases not matched to a gene; V was cut back by 6 bases and J by 9 bases. The CDR3 consists of 14 residues. The V gene's germline CDR1 is LNHDA and CDR2 SQIVND (reference sequence). The rearrangement joins TRBV19 to TRBJ2-1, with 7 nucleotides matching TRBD2. The source of this sequence is a woman aged 45-65 years with HIV. The sample was unsorted PBMCs, taken 6 to 6.5 years after starting antiretroviral therapy. CDR3 bases: TGTGCCAGTAGCTATAGCGGGTATGGAGTTGAGCAGTTCTTC. Protein product: CASSYSGYGVEQFF.